Listed below are T cell receptor beta chains from one sample, sequenced in a study of shared clonotypes between healthy human individuals. TCRdb's table, derived via immunoSEQ multiplex PCR, lists solely in-frame clones and lacks some. The sample shows 2.3 million or so clones, 93% of them seen only once. The source material was naive CD4+ T cells from PBMCs. These TCRs come from a young man in good health. Some clones in this sample may be carry-over from other donors' samples. The CDR3 runs from the conserved cysteine through the conserved F or W. A D gene is named only where the DNA matches it firmly. Part of the rows lack a size; the others show once, few, many or a class for expanded clones.

size	V	D	J	DNA	CDR3
NA	TRBV9	NA	TRBJ2-3	TGTGCCAGCAGCGTCGACTATGCAGATACGCAGTATTTT	CASSVDYADTQYF
once	TRBV20-1	NA	TRBJ2-1	TGCAGTGCTACCCTGAACAATGAGCAGTTCTTC	CSATLNNEQFF
NA	TRBV5-1	TRBD1	TRBJ2-7	TGCGCCAGCAGCTCTACTCCCGGGACAGGGATCGAGCAGTACTTC	CASSSTPGTGIEQYF
NA	TRBV5-5	TRBD1	TRBJ2-1	TGTGCCAGCAGCTCCGGGACAGGGACCTACAATGAGCAGTTCTTC	CASSSGTGTYNEQFF
NA	TRBV9	NA	TRBJ2-5	TGTGCCAGCAGCGACCAAGAGACCCAGTACTTC	CASSDQETQYF
NA	TRBV10-3	NA	TRBJ2-2	TGTGCCATCAGTGAGCGAAATTATAACACCGGGGAGCTGTTTTTT	CAISERNYNTGELFF
NA	TRBV4-2	NA	TRBJ2-1	TGTGCCAGCAGCCAACGGCTTAATGAGCAGTTCTTC	CASSQRLNEQFF
NA	TRBV10-3	TRBD1	TRBJ1-6	TGTGCCATCAGTGAGTGGAGGGGGCGCCTCTACTCACCCCTCCACTTT	CAISEWRGRLYSPLHF
NA	TRBV25-1	TRBD1	TRBJ1-4	TGTGCCAGCAGTGCCAGGGGGGAAAAACTGTTTTTT	CASSARGEKLFF
NA	TRBV9	TRBD1	TRBJ2-7	TGTGCCAGCAGCGCGATCGAGGGGGCGCGAATGATATTC	CASSAIEGARMIF
once	TRBV28	NA	TRBJ2-7	TGTGCCAGCCGCCCGGGGCCATCCTACGAGCAGTACTTC	CASRPGPSYEQYF
NA	TRBV9	NA	TRBJ2-5	TGTGCCAGCAGCGTAGGGCCAGACGAGGAAGAGACCCAGTACTTC	CASSVGPDEEETQYF
NA	TRBV18	NA	TRBJ2-1	TGTGCCAGCTCATCTGACAGGTACAATGAGCAGTTCTTC	CASSSDRYNEQFF
NA	TRBV5-1	TRBD2	TRBJ2-1	TGCGCCAGCAGCTTGAGGCCTAGCGGGCCCTACAATGAGCAGTTCTTC	CASSLRPSGPYNEQFF
NA	TRBV29-1	NA	TRBJ2-3	TGCAGCGTCCCGGACTACCGATATACGCAGTATTTT	CSVPDYRYTQYF
NA	TRBV9	NA	TRBJ2-7	TGTGCCAGCAGCAACGGAGGGGGGCGGGACGAGCAGTACTTC	CASSNGGGRDEQYF